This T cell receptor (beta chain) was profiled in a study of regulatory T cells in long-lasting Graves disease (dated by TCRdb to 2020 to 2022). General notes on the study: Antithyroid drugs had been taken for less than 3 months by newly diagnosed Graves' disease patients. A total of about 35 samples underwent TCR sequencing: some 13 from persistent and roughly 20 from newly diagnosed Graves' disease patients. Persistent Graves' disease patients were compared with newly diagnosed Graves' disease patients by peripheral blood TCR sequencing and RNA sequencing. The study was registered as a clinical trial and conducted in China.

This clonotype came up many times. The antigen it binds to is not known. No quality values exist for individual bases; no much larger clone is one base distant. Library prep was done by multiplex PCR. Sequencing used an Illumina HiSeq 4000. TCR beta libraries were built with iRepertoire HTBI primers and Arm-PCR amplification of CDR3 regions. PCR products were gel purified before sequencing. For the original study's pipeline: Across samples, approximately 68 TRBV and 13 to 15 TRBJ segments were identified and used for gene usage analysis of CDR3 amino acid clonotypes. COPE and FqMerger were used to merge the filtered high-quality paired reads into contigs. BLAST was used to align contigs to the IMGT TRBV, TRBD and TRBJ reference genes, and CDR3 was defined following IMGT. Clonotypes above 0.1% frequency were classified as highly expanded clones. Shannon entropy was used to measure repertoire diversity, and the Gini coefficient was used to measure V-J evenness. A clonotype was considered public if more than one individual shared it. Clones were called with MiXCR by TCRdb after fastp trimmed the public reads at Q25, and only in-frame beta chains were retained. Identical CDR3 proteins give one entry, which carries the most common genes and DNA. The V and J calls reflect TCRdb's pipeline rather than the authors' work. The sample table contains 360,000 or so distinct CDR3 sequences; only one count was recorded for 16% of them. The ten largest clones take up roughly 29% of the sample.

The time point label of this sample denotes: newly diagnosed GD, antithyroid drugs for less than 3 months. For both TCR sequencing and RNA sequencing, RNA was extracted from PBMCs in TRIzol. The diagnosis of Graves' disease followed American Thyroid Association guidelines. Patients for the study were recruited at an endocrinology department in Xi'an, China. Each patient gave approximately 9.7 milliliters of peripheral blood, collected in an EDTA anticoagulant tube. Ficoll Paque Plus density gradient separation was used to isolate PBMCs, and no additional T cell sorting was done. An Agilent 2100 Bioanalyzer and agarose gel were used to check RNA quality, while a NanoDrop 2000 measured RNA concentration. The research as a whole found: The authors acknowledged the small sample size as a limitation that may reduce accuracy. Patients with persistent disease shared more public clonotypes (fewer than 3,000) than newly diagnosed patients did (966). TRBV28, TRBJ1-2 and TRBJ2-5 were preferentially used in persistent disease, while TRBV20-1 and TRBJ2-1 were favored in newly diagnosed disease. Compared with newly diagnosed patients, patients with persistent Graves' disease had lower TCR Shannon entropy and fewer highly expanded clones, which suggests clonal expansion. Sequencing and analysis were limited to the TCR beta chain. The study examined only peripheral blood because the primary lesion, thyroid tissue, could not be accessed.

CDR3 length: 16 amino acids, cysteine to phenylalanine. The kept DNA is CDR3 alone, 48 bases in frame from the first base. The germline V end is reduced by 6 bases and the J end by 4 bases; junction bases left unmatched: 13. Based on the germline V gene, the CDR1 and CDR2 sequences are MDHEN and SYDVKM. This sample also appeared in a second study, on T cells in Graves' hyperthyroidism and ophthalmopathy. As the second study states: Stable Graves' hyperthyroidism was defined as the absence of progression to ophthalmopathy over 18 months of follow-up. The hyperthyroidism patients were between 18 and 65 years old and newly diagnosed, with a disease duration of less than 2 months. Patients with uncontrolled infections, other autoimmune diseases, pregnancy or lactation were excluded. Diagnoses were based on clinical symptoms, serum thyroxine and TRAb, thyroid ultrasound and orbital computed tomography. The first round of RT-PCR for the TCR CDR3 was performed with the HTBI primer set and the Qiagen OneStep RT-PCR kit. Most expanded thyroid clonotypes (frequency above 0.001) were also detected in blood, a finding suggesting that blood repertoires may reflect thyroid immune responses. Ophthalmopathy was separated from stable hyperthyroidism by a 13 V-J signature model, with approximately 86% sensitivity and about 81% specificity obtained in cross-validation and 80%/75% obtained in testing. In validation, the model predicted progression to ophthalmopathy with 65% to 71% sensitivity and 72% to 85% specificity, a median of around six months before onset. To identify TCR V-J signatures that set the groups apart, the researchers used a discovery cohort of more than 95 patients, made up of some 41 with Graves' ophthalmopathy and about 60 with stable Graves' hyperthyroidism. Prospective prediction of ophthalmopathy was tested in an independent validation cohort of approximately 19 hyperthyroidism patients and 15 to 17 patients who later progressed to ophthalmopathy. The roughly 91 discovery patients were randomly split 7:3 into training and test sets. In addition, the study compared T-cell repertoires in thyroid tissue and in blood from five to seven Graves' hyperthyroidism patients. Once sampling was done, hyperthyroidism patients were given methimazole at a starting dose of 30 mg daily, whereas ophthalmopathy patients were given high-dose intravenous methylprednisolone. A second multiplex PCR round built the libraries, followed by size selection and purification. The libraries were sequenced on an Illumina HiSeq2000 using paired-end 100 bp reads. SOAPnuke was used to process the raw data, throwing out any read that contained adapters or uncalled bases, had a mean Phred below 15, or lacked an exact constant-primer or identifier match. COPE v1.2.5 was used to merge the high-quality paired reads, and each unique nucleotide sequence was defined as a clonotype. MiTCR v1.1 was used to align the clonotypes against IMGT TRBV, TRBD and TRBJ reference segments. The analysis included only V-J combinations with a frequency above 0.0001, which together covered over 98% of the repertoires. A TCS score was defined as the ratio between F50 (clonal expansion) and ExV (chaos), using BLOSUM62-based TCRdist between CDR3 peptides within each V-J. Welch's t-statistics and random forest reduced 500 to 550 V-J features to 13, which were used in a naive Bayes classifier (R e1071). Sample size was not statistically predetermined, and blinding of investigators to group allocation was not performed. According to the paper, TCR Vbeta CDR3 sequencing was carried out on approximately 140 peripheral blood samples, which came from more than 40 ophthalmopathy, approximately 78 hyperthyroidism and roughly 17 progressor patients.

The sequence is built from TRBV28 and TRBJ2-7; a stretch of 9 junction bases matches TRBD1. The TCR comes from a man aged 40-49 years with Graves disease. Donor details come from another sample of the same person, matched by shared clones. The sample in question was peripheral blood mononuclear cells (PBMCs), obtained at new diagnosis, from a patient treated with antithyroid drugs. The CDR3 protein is CASSSVPGQGPYEQYF. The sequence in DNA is TGTGCCAGCAGCTCGGTCCCGGGACAGGGTCCGTACGAGCAGTACTTC.